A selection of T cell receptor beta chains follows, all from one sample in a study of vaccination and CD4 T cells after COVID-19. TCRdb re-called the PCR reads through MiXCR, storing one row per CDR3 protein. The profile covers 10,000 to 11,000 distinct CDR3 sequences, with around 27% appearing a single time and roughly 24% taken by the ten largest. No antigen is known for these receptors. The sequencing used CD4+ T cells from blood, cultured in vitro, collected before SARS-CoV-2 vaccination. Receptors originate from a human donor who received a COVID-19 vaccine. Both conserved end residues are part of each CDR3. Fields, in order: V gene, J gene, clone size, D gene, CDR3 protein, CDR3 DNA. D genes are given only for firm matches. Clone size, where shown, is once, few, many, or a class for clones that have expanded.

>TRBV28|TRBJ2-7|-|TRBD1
CATTDWDSAASYEQYF
TGTGCCACCACGGACTGGGACAGTGCTGCCTCCTACGAGCAGTACTTC
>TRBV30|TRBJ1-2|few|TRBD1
CAWGTGINYGYTF
TGTGCCTGGGGGACAGGAATAAACTATGGCTACACCTTC
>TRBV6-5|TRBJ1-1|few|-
CASSYRGDNTEAFF
TGTGCCAGCAGTTATAGGGGGGATAACACTGAAGCTTTCTTT
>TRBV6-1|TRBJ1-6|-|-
CASSDRTVNSPLHF
TGTGCCAGCAGTGACCGGACAGTTAATTCACCCCTCCACTTT
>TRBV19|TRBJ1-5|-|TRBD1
CASSTTGQGFNQPQHF
TGTGCCAGTAGTACAACGGGACAGGGCTTCAATCAGCCCCAGCATTTT
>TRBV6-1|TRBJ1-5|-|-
CASTRTRDNQPQHF
TGTGCCAGCACCCGGACGAGGGACAATCAGCCCCAGCATTTT
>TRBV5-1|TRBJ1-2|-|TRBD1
CASSQGDANYGYTF
TGCGCCAGCAGCCAGGGGGACGCTAACTATGGCTACACCTTC
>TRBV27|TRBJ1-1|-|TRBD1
CASRRQGPTEAFF
TGTGCCAGCAGACGACAGGGCCCCACTGAAGCTTTCTTT
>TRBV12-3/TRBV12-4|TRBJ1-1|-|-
CASSFYLADGNTEAFF
TGTGCCAGCAGTTTTTACTTAGCGGACGGGAACACTGAAGCTTTCTTT
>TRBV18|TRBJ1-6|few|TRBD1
CASSHRDRSSPLHF
TGTGCCAGCTCACACCGGGACAGGAGCTCCCCCCTCCACTTT
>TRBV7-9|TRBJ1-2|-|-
CASSFDGDYGYTF
TGTGCCAGCAGCTTTGACGGGGACTATGGCTACACCTTC
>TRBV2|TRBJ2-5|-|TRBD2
CASTSGGAYQETQYF
TGTGCCAGCACGAGCGGGGGGGCGTACCAAGAGACCCAGTACTTC
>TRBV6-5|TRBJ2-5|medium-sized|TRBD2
CASSYSWSGGAGETQYF
TGTGCCAGCAGTTACTCCTGGAGCGGGGGGGCGGGAGAGACCCAGTACTTC
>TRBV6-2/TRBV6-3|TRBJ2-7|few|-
CASSNRVLLSYEQYF
TGTGCCAGCAGTAACAGAGTACTCCTCTCCTACGAGCAGTACTTC
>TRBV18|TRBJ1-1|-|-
CASSPIGQRAMNTEAFF
TGTGCCAGCTCACCTATCGGACAGAGGGCTATGAACACTGAAGCTTTCTTT
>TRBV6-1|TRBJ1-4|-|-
CASSEVARMANEKLFF
TGTGCCAGCAGTGAAGTTGCGCGGATGGCTAATGAAAAACTGTTTTTT
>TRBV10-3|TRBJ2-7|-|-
CAISGPRGAYEQYF
TGTGCCATCAGTGGGCCCAGGGGTGCCTACGAGCAGTACTTC
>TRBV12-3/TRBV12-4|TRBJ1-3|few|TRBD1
CASMDPPGGRAPGNTIYF
TGTGCCAGCATGGATCCACCAGGGGGAAGGGCCCCTGGAAACACCATATATTTT
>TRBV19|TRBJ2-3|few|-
CASSLRLGADTQYF
TGTGCCAGTAGTCTAAGACTTGGGGCAGATACGCAGTATTTT
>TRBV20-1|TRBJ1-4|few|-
CSAPWGGGGNEKLFF
TGCAGTGCCCCGTGGGGCGGGGGAGGGAATGAAAAACTGTTTTTT
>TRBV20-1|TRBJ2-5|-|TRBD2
CSALLAGKETQYF
TGCAGTGCTCTCCTAGCGGGGAAAGAGACCCAGTACTTC
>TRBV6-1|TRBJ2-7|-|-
CASSNDPPSSYEQYF
TGTGCCAGCAGTAATGACCCCCCCAGCTCCTACGAGCAGTACTTC
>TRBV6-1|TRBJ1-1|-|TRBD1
CASRMTGDTEAFF
TGTGCCAGCAGGATGACAGGGGACACTGAAGCTTTCTTT
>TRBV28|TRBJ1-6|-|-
CASTSLRGIYF
TGTGCCAGCACTTCACTTAGGGGTATCTACTTT
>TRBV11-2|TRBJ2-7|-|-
CASSPGPSSYEQYF
TGTGCCAGCAGCCCCGGCCCTAGCTCCTACGAGCAGTACTTC
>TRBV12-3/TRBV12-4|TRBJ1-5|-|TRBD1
CASSLGQGLNQPQHF
TGTGCCAGCAGTTTGGGACAGGGCCTAAATCAGCCCCAGCATTTT
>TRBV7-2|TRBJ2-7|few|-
CASSRNFGPYEQYF
TGTGCCAGCAGCCGGAACTTCGGACCCTACGAGCAGTACTTC
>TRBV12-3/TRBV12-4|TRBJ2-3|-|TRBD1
CASGPGRGLSDTQYF
TGTGCCAGCGGGCCTGGCAGGGGGCTCTCAGATACGCAGTATTTT
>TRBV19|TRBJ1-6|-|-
CASSFPGPLHF
TGTGCCAGTAGTTTCCCCGGTCCCCTCCACTTT
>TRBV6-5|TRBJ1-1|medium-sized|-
CASSYAAPHAFF
TGTGCCAGCAGTTACGCGGCGCCCCATGCTTTCTTT
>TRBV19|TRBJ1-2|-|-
CASSIDRGFGYTF
TGTGCCAGTAGTATAGACAGGGGATTTGGCTACACCTTC
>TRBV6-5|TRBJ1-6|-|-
CASSYSGGSHSPLHF
TGTGCCAGCAGTTACTCGGGGGGGTCTCATTCACCCCTCCACTTT
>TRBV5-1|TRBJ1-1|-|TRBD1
CASSSGQGRIEAFF
TGCGCCAGCAGCTCAGGACAGGGTAGGATAGAAGCTTTCTTT
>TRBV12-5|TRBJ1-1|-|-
CASGLNRAGNTEAFF
TGTGCTAGTGGTCTAAACAGGGCCGGGAACACTGAAGCTTTCTTT
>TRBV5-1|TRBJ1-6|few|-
CASRPEGSYSPLHF
TGCGCCAGCAGACCGGAGGGTTCATACTCACCCCTCCACTTT
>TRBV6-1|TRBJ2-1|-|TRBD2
CASSLAVAHNEQFF
TGTGCCAGCAGCCTAGCGGTAGCCCACAATGAGCAGTTCTTC
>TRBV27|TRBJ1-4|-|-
CASSKLATNEKLFF
TGTGCCAGCAGTAAACTTGCAACTAATGAAAAACTGTTTTTT
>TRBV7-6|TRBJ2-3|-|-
CASSTAGSTDTQYF
TGTGCCAGCTCTACGGCGGGGAGCACAGATACGCAGTATTTT
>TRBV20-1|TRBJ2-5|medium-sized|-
CSATLSGGPRETQYF
TGCAGTGCTACCCTCTCCGGGGGACCCCGGGAGACCCAGTACTTC
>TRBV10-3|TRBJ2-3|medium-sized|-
CAISESKGRDTQYF
TGTGCCATCAGTGAGTCGAAGGGCAGAGATACGCAGTATTTT
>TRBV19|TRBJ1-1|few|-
CASSMGRTVDTEAFF
TGTGCCAGTAGTATGGGCCGGACGGTGGACACTGAAGCTTTCTTT
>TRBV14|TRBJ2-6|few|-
CASSQDRTGANVLTF
TGTGCCAGCAGCCAAGATAGGACTGGGGCCAACGTCCTGACTTTC
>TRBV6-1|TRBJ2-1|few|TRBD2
CASRNSGGAHEQFF
TGTGCCAGCAGAAATAGCGGGGGGGCCCATGAGCAGTTCTTC
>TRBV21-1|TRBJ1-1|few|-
CASSKLRQGDTEAFF
TGTGCCAGCAGCAAACTGAGACAAGGGGACACTGAAGCTTTCTTT
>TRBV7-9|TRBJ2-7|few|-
CASSSGPSSYEQYF
TGTGCCAGCAGTTCGGGACCCTCCTCCTACGAGCAGTACTTC
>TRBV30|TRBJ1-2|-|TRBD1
CAWSVTGVNYGYTF
TGTGCCTGGAGTGTAACAGGGGTTAACTATGGCTACACCTTC
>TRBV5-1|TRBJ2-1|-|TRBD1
CASSTDRDYNEQFF
TGCGCCAGCAGCACGGACAGGGACTACAATGAGCAGTTCTTC
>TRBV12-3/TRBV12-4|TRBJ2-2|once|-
CASSRATNTGELFF
TGTGCCAGCAGCAGGGCAACGAACACCGGGGAGCTGTTTTTT
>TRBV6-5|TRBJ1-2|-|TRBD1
CASSSWTGGDGYGYTF
TGTGCCAGCAGTTCTTGGACAGGGGGGGACGGCTATGGCTACACCTTC
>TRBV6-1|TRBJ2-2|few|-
CASSESLRSTGELFF
TGTGCCAGCAGTGAAAGTCTCCGGAGCACCGGGGAGCTGTTTTTT